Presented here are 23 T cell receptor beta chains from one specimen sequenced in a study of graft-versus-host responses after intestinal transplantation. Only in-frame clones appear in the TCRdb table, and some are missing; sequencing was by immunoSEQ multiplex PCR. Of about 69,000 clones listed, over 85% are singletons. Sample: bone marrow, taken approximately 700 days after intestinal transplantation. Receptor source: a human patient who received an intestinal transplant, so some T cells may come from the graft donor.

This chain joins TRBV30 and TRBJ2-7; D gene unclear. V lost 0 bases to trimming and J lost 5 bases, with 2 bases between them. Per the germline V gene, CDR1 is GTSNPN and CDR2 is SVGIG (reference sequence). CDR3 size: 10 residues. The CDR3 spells CAWSVDEQYF. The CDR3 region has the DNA TGTGCCTGGAGTGTGGACGAGCAGTACTTC.

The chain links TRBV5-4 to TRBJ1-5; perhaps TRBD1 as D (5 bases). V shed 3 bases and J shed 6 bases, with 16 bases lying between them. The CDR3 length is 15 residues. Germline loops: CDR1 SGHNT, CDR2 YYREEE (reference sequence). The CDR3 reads CASSSGPLGPQPQHF. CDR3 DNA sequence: TGTGCCAGCAGCTCGGGACCGCTAGGCCCTCAGCCCCAGCATTTT.

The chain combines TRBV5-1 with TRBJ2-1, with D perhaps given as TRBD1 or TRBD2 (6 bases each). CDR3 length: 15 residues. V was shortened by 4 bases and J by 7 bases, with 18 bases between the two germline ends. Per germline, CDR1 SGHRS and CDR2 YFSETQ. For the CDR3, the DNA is TGCGCCAGCAGCCCGTCGCTCGGAGGGGGGAATGAGCAGTTCTTC. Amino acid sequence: CASSPSLGGGNEQFF.

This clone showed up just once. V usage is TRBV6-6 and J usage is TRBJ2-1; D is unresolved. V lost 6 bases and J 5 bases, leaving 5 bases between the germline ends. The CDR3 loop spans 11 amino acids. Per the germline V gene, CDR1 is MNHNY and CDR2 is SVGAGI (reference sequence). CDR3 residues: CASSQHNEQFF. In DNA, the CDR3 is TGTGCCAGCAGCCAACACAATGAGCAGTTCTTC.

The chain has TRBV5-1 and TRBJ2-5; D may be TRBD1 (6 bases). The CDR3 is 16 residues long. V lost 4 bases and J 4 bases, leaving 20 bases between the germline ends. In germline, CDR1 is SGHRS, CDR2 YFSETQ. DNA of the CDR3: TGCGCCAGCAGCCTCGCCGTGGGCGTCAGGGGAGAGACCCAGTACTTC. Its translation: CASSLAVGVRGETQYF.

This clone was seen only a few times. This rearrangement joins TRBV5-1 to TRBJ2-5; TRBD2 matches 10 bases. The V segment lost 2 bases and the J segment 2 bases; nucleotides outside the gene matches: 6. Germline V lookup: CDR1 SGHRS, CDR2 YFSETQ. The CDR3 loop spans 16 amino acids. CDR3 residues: CASSLEGLAVQETQYF. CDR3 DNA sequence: TGCGCCAGCAGCTTAGAAGGACTAGCGGTTCAAGAGACCCAGTACTTC.

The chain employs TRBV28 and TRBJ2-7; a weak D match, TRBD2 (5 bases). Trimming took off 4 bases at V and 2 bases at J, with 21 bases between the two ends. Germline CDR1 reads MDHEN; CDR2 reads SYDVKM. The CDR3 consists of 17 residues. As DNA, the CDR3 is TGTGCCAGCAGTTCGATGGGCGGGTCGCTCCAACCCTACGAGCAGTACTTC. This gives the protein CASSSMGGSLQPYEQYF.

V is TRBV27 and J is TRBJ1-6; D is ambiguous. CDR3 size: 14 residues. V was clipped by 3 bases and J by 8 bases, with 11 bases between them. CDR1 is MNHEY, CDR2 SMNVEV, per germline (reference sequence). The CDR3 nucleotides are TGTGCCAGCAGTTTCGGACCGGCTTATTCACCCCTCCACTTT. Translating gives CASSFGPAYSPLHF.

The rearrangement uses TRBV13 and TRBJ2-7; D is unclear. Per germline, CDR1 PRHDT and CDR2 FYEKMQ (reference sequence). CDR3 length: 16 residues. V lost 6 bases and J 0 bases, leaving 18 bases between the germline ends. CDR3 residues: CASRSKWAIPSYEQYF. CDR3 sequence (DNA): TGTGCCAGCAGATCTAAGTGGGCAATCCCCTCCTACGAGCAGTACTTC.

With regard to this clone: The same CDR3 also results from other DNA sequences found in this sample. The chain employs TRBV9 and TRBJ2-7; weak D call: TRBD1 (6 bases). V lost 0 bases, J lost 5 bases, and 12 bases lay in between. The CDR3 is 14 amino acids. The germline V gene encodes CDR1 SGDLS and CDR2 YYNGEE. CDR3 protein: CASSVEQGRDEQYF. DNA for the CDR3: TGTGCCAGCAGCGTAGAACAGGGCCGCGACGAGCAGTACTTC. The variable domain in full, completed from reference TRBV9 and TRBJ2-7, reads DSGVTQTPKHLITATGQRVTLRCSPRSGDLSVYWYQQSLDQGLQFLIQYYNGEERAKGNILERFSAQQFPDLHSELNLSSLELGDSALYFCASSVEQGRDEQYFGPGTRLTVT.

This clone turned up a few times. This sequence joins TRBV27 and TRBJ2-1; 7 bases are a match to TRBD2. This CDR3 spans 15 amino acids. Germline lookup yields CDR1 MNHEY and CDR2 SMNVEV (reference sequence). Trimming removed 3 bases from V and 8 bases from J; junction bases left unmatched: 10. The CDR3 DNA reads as TGTGCCAGCAGTTTCATACTAGCGCCGGGTCATGAGCAGTTCTTC. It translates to CASSFILAPGHEQFF.

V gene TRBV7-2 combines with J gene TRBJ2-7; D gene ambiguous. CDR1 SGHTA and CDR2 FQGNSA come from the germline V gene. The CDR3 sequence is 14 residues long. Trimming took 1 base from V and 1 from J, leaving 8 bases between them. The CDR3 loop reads CASSLVRLSYEQYF. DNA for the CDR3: TGTGCCAGCAGCTTAGTCAGGTTATCCTACGAGCAGTACTTC.

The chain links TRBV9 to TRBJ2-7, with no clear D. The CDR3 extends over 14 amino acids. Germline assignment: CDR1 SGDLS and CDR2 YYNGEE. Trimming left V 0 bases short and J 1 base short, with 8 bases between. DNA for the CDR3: TGTGCCAGCAGCGTAGGCGACATATCCTACGAGCAGTACTTC. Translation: CASSVGDISYEQYF.

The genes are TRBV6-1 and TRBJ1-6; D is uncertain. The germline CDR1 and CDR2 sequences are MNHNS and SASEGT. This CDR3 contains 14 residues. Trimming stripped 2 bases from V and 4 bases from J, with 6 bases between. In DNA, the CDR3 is TGTGCCAGCAGTGAACGGTATTATAATTCACCCCTCCACTTT. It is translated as CASSERYYNSPLHF.

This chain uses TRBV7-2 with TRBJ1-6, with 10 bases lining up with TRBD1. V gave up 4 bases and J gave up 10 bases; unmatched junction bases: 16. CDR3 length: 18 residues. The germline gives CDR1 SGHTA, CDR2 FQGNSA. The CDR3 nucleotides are TGTGCCAGCAGCTACATTCCCGGGACAGGGGTTTTTGTATCACCCCTCCACTTT. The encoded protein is CASSYIPGTGVFVSPLHF.

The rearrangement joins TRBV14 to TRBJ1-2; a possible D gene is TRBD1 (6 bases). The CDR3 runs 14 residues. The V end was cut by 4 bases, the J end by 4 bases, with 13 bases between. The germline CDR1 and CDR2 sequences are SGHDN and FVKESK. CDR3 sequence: CASSPTGTFYGYTF. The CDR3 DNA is TGTGCCAGCAGCCCCACAGGGACCTTCTATGGCTACACCTTC.

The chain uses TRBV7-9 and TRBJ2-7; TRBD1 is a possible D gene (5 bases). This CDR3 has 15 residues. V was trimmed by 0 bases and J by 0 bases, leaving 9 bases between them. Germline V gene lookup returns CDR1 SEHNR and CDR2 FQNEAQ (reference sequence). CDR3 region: CASSLADSASYEQYF. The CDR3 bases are TGTGCCAGCAGCTTAGCCGACAGTGCCTCCTACGAGCAGTACTTC.

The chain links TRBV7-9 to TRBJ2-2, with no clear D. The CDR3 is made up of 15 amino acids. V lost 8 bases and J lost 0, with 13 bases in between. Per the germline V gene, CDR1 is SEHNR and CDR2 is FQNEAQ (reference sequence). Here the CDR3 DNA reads TGTGCCAGCGGACCTTCTGGGACGAACACCGGGGAGCTGTTTTTT. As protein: CASGPSGTNTGELFF.

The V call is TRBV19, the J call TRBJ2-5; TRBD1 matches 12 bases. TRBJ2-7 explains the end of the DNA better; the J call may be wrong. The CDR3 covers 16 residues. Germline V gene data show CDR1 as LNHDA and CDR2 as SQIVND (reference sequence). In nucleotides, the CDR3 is TGTGCCAGTAGTGCCGGGACAGGGGGCGGATGGTACGAGCAGTACTTC. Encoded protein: CASSAGTGGGWYEQYF.

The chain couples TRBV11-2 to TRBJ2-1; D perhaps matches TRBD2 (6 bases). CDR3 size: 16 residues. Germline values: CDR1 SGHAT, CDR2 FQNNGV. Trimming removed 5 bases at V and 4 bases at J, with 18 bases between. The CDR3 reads CASSRIGSSEYNEQFF. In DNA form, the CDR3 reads TGTGCCAGCAGCCGAATTGGTTCTAGCGAGTACAATGAGCAGTTCTTC.

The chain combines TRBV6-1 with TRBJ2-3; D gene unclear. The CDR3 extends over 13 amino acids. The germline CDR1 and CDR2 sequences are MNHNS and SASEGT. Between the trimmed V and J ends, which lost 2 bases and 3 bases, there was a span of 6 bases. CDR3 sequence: CASSELETDTQYF. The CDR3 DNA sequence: TGTGCCAGCAGTGAATTGGAAACAGATACGCAGTATTTT.

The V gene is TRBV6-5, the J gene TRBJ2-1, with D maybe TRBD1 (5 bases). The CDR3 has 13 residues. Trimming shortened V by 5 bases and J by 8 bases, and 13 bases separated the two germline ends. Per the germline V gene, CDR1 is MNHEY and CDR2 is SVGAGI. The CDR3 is CASSPSRGYEQFF. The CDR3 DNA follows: TGTGCCAGCAGTCCTAGTAGGGGATATGAGCAGTTCTTC.

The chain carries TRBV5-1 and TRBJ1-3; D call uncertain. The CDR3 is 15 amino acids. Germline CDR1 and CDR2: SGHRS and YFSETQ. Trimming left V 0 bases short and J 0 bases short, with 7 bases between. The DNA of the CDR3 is TGCGCCAGCAGCTTGGAGGGTAGCTCTGGAAACACCATATATTTT. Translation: CASSLEGSSGNTIYF.